This TCR beta chain was sequenced during a study of cytomegalovirus exposure and HLA in healthy donors. Study information: Among the 300 to 450 genotyped donors, about 81% were placed in the Caucasian-associated ancestry cluster.

Unmatched junction bases numbered 4, after V lost 2 bases and J lost 2 bases. Germline V gene sequence: CDR1 SGHRS, CDR2 YFSETQ. The length of the CDR3 is 15 residues. With 60 Vbeta and 13 Jbeta primers, the PCR was carried out. TCRdb's table, derived via immunoSEQ multiplex PCR, lists solely in-frame clones and lacks some. Of approximately 190,000 clones in the sample, approximately 82% were seen once. J is TRBJ1-1 and V is TRBV5-1; 9 nucleotides match TRBD1. This clonotype was sampled from a man aged 35-49 years in good health and CMV-seropositive. The material sequenced was PBMCs. CDR3 nucleotides: TGCGCCAGCAGCTTCCGACAGGGGGGAAACACTGAAGCTTTCTTT. Translated, it gives CASSFRQGGNTEAFF.